The clone carrying this TCR beta chain was detected only a few times. Its specificity is not known. The sample holds other DNA sequences that translate to the same CDR3. The CDR3 runs 14 residues. Germline-derived CDR1 and CDR2 are SGHKS and YYEKEE (reference sequence). Trimming removed 0 bases from V and 0 bases from J, with 4 bases in between. This record comes from a study of T cell responses to AZD1222 COVID-19 vaccine. Study observations and caveats: Recipients of AZD1222 seropositive at baseline numbered only five or six. No repertoire was sampled before or during the peak T cell response, only after it. Females outnumbered males among donors, who were mostly white British; clonal diversity was possibly underestimated.

Method: immunoSEQ multiplex PCR; TCRdb's copy keeps in-frame clones and lacks some. The repertoire holds fewer than 150,000 clones, with approximately 93% as singletons. J is TRBJ1-3 and V is TRBV5-5, with no clear D. This sample comprised peripheral blood, obtained on day 0 of AZD1222 vaccination. The sequence was obtained from an adult in good health. The CDR3 loop is CASSLGSSGNTIYF. In DNA form, the CDR3 reads TGTGCCAGCAGCTTGGGCAGCTCTGGAAACACCATATATTTT.